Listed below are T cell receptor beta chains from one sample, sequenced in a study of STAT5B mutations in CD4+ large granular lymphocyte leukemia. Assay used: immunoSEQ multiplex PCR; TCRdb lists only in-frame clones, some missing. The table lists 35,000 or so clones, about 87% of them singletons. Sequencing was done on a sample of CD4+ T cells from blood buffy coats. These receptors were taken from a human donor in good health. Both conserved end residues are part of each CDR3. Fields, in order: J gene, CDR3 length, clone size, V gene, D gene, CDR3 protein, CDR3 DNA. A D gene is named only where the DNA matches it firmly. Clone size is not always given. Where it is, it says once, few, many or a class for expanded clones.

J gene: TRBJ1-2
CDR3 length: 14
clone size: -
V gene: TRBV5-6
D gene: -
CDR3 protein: CASSPPRGEGGYTF
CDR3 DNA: TGTGCCAGCAGCCCCCCGCGGGGGGAAGGTGGCTACACCTTC

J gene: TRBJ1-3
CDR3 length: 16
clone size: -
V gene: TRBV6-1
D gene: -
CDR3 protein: CASSEQVGISGNTIYF
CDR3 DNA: TGTGCCAGCAGCGAACAGGTGGGGATCTCTGGAAACACCATATATTTT

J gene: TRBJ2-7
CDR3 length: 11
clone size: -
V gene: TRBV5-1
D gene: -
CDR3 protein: CASSSPYEQYF
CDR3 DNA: TGCGCCAGCAGCTCCCCGTACGAGCAGTACTTC

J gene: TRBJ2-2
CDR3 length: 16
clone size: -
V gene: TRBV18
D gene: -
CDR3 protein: CASSPLSRSSTGELFF
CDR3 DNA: TGTGCCAGCTCACCACTCTCTCGATCGTCTACCGGGGAGCTGTTTTTT

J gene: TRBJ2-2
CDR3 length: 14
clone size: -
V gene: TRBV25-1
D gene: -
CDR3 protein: CASSGVGVTGELFF
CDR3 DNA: TGTGCCAGCAGTGGGGTCGGGGTGACCGGGGAGCTGTTTTTT

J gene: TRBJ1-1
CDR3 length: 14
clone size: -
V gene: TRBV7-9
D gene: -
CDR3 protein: CASSLVSGTTEAFF
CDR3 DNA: TGTGCCAGCAGCTTAGTGTCGGGGACCACTGAAGCTTTCTTT

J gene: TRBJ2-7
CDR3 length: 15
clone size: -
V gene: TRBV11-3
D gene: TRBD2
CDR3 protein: CASSLDTSGSYEQYF
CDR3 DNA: TGTGCCAGCAGCTTAGATACTAGCGGGAGCTACGAGCAGTACTTC

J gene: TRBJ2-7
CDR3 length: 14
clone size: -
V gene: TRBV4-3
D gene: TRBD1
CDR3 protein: CASSTRQGSYEQYF
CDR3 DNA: TGCGCCAGCAGCACCCGACAGGGTTCTTACGAGCAGTACTTC

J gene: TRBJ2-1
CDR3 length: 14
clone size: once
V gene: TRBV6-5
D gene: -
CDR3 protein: CASSYLRGEDEQFF
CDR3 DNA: TGTGCCAGCAGTTACTTGAGGGGGGAAGATGAGCAGTTCTTC

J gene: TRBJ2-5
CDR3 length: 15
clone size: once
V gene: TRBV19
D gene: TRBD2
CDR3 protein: CATKGVAGGEETQYF
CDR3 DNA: TGTGCCACCAAAGGCGTGGCGGGGGGGGAAGAGACCCAGTACTTC

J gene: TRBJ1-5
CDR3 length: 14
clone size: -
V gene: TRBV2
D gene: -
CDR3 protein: CASSVHRINQPQHF
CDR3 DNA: TGTGCCAGCAGTGTCCACCGAATCAATCAGCCCCAGCATTTT

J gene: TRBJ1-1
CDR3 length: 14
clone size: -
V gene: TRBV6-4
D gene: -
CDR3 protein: CASSVRTENTEAFF
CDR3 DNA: TGTGCCAGCAGTGTCCGGACAGAGAACACTGAAGCTTTCTTT

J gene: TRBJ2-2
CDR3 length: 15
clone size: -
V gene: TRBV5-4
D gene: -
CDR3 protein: CASSRAGTNTGELFF
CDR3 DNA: TGTGCCAGCAGCCGGGCGGGAACGAACACCGGGGAGCTGTTTTTT

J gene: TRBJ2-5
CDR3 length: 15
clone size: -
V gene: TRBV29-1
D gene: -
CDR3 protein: CSVVPRPLSGKAQYF
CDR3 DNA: TGCAGCGTTGTCCCGCGACCCCTCTCCGGGAAGGCCCAGTACTTC

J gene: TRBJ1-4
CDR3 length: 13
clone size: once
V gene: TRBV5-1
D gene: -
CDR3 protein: CASSGDGGGKLFF
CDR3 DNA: TGCGCCAGCAGCGGGGATGGGGGGGGAAAACTGTTTTTT

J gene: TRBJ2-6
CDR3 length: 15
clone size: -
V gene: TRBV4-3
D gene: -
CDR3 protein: CASSHRVSGANVLTF
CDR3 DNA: TGCGCCAGCAGCCACAGGGTCTCTGGGGCCAACGTCCTGACTTTC

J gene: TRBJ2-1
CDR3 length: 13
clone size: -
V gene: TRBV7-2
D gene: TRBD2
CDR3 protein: CAGGLAGVNEQFF
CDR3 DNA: TGTGCCGGGGGACTAGCGGGAGTGAATGAGCAGTTCTTC

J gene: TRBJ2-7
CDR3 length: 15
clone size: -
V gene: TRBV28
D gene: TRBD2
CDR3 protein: CASNKAGGPPYEQYF
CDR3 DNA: TGTGCCAGCAACAAAGCGGGAGGGCCCCCCTACGAGCAGTACTTC

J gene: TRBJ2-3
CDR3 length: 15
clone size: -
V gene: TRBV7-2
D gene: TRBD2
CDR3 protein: CASRMAGVYTDTQYF
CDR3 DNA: TGTGCCAGCAGGATGGCGGGGGTCTACACAGATACGCAGTATTTT

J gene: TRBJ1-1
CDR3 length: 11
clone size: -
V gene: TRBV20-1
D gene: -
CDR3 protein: CSARERTEAFF
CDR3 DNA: TGCAGTGCTAGAGAACGGACTGAAGCTTTCTTT

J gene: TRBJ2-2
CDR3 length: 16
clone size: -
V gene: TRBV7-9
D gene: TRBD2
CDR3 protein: CASSSYPGLNTGELFF
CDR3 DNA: TGTGCCAGCAGCTCCTACCCGGGACTAAACACCGGGGAGCTGTTTTTT

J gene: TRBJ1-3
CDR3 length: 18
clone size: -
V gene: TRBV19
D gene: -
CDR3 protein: CASSSGIASGGWGNTIYF
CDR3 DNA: TGTGCCAGTTCATCGGGAATTGCTTCGGGGGGTTGGGGAAACACCATATATTTT

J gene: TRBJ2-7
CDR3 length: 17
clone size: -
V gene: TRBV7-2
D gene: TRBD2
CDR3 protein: CASSFGTSGLLLAEQYF
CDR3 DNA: TGTGCCAGCAGCTTTGGGACTAGCGGGCTCCTTTTGGCCGAGCAGTACTTC

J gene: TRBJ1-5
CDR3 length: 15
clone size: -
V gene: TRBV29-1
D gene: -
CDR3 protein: CSESGPDGYNQPQHF
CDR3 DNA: TGCAGCGAATCCGGCCCGGACGGCTACAATCAGCCCCAGCATTTT

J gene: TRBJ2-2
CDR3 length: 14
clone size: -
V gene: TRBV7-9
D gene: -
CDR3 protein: CATPRRTRTGELFF
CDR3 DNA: TGTGCCACCCCGAGACGGACCAGGACCGGGGAGCTGTTTTTT

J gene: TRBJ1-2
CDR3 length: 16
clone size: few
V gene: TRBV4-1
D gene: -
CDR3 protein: CASSQALEGTNYGYTF
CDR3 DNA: TGCGCCAGCAGCCAAGCCCTGGAGGGGACTAACTATGGCTACACCTTC

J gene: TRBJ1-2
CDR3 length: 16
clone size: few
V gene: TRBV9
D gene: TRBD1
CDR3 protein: CASSPGPGTGVYGYTF
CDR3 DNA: TGTGCCAGCAGCCCGGGCCCCGGGACAGGGGTCTATGGCTACACCTTC

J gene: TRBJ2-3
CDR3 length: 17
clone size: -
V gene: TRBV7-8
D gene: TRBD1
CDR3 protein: CASSLLGQGISTDTQYF
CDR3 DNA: TGTGCCAGTAGCTTGCTGGGACAGGGGATTAGCACAGATACGCAGTATTTT

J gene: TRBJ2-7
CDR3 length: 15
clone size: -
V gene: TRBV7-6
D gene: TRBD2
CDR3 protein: CASSPTSGGTDEQYF
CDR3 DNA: TGTGCCAGCAGCCCAACTAGCGGGGGGACCGACGAGCAGTACTTC

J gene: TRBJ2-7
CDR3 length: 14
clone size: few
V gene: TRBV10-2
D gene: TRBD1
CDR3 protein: CASGRQGLAYEQYF
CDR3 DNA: TGCGCCAGCGGTAGACAGGGCCTGGCCTACGAGCAGTACTTC

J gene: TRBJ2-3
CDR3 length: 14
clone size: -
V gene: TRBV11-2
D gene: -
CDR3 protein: CASSLGRGKGTQYF
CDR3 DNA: TGTGCCAGCAGCTTAGGTCGAGGAAAGGGTACGCAGTATTTT

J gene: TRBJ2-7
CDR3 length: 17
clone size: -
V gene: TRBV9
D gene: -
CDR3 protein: CASSVEHSSQYPSEQYF
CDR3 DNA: TGTGCCAGCAGCGTAGAGCACTCTTCCCAATATCCCAGCGAGCAGTACTTC

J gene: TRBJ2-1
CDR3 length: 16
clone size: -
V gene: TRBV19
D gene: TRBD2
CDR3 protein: CASKGYGLAGYNEQFF
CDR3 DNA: TGTGCCAGTAAGGGGTATGGACTAGCGGGATACAATGAGCAGTTCTTC

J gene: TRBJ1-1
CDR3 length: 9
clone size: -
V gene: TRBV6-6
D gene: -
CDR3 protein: CASRGEAFF
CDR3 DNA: TGTGCCAGTAGGGGAGAAGCTTTCTTT

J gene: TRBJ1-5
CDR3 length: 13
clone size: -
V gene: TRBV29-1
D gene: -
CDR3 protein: CSVAEESNQPQHF
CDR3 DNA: TGCAGCGTGGCCGAGGAGAGCAATCAGCCCCAGCATTTT

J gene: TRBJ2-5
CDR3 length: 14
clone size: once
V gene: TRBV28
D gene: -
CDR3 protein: CASSAWAGRETQYF
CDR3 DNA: TGTGCCAGCAGTGCATGGGCAGGGCGAGAGACCCAGTACTTC

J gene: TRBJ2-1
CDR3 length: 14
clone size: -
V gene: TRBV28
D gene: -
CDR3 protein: CASSFRRIYNEQFF
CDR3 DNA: TGTGCCAGCAGTTTCCGGAGGATCTACAATGAGCAGTTCTTC

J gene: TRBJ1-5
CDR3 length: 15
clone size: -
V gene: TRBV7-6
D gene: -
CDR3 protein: CASSPQRGSNQPQHF
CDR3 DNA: TGTGCCAGCAGCCCCCAGCGTGGAAGCAATCAGCCCCAGCATTTT

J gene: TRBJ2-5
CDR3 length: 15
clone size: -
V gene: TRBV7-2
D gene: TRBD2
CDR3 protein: CASSRTSVTRETQYF
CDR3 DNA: TGTGCCAGCAGCAGGACTAGCGTGACGCGAGAGACCCAGTACTTC

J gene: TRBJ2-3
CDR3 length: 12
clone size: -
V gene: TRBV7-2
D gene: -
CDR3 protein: CASRKPTDTQYF
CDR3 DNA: TGTGCCAGCAGAAAGCCCACAGATACGCAGTATTTT

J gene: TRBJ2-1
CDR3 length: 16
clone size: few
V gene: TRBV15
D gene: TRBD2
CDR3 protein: CATSRGGLAVYNEQFF
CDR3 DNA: TGTGCCACCAGCAGAGGTGGACTAGCGGTATACAATGAGCAGTTCTTC

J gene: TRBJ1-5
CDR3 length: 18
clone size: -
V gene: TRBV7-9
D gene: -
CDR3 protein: CASSLGRLGPGSNQPQHF
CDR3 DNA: TGTGCCAGCAGCTTAGGCAGGTTGGGGCCTGGGAGCAATCAGCCCCAGCATTTT

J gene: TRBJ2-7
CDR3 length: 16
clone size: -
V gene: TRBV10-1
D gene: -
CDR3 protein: CASSEPFRGSPREQYF
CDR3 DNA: TGCGCCAGCAGCGAGCCTTTCCGAGGGAGCCCCCGCGAGCAGTACTTC

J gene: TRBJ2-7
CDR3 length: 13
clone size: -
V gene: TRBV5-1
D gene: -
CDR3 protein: CASSRREGYEQYF
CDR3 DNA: TGCGCCAGCTCTCGCAGGGAAGGGTACGAGCAGTACTTC

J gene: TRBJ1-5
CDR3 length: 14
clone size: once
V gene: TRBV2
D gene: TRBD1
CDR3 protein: CASRVTGGGGPQHF
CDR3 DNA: TGTGCCAGCAGGGTCACAGGGGGCGGGGGGCCCCAGCATTTT

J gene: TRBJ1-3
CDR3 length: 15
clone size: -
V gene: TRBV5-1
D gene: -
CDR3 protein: CASSLAGGGGNTIYF
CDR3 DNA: TGCGCCAGCAGCTTGGCGGGGGGCGGTGGAAACACCATATATTTT

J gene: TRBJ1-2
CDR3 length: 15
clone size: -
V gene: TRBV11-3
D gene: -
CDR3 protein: CASSLRPAVGYGYTF
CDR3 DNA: TGTGCCAGCAGCCTCCGGCCGGCGGTGGGCTATGGCTACACCTTC

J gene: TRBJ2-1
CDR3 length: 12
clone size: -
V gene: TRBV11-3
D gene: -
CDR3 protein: CASSLRWDEQFF
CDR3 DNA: TGTGCCAGCAGCTTAAGGTGGGATGAGCAGTTCTTC

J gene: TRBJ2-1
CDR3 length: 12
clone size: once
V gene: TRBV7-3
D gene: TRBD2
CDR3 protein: CASTNPGTSMFF
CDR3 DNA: TGTGCCAGCACCAACCCCGGGACTAGTATGTTCTTC

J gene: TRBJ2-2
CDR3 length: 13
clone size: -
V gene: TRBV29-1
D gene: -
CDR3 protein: CSVVGLNTGELFF
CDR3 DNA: TGCAGCGTTGTAGGGTTAAACACCGGGGAGCTGTTTTTT

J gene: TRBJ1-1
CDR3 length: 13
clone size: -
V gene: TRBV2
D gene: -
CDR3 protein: CAGKAQAYTEAFF
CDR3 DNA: TGTGCCGGCAAGGCACAGGCGTACACTGAAGCTTTCTTT

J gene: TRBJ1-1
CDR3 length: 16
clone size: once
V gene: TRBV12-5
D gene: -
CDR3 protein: CASGPPGMSGSTEAFF
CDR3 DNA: TGTGCTAGTGGCCCTCCGGGGATGTCGGGGAGCACTGAAGCTTTCTTT